This entry describes one T cell receptor beta chain. This clone has a single count. The specificity of this receptor is unknown. Base qualities are missing; no much larger clone stands one base away. V ends up 4 bases short and J 6 bases short, with an unmatched junction base count of 10. According to the germline V gene, CDR1 reads SNHLY and CDR2 reads FYNNEI. From the cysteine through the phenylalanine, the CDR3 covers 16 amino acids. Only the CDR3 DNA is retained, 48 bases long and in frame from the first base. TCRbeta CDR3 regions were amplified from genomic DNA by means of the immunoSEQ Assay, a bias-controlled multiplex PCR. Per the source publication's procedure: The number of nucleated cells in each sample was estimated from the amplification of reference gene primers within the assay. To quantify the absolute abundance of each unique TCRbeta CDR3 rearrangement, sequence reads were collapsed and filtered. For each sample, productive Simpson clonality was calculated by taking the square root of Simpson's diversity index across productive rearrangements. TCRdb took over this immuneACCESS table, retaining in-frame rearrangements with V and J assigned. Such tables are incomplete; in checked studies, under half of the missing clones stem from an unresolved V gene, and the remainder is unexplained. V and J calls and clone size are those listed in that table; D and trimming were worked out from the DNA. In all, the sample holds fewer than 200,000 clones, and 85% of those were seen once. About 3.3% of the sample is in the top ten clones.

Whole blood was collected in K2EDTA tubes by collaborating institutions according to the institutions' own protocols. For TCRbeta analysis, collaborators shipped samples in one of three forms: frozen whole blood, isolated PBMCs, or DNA extracted from either of those sample types. This record comes from a study of blood T cell repertoires in COVID-19 (dated by TCRdb to about 2020). Describing the broader study: The collaborator samples originated in the United States, Italy and Spain and spanned the acute and convalescent phases of COVID-19. The material from the prospective study consisted of cDNA or gDNA derived from T cells, B-cell-depleted T cells, or PBMCs. Samples were obtained from the ongoing ImmuneRACE study (first 160 participants) and from about 1,300 subjects provided by 6 global collaborators. Where HLA class I and class II types were available, the types were taken from metadata supplied by the sample provider, not from assay-based typing. Deeply sampled blood TCRbeta repertoires from subjects exposed to, actively infected with, or recovered from COVID-19 were included in the dataset. A de-identified subject ID, COVID-19 status, age in years and sex were almost always included in the sample metadata. The repertoires were released in a freely available public database intended as a resource for research on the immune response to SARS-CoV-2. What the work shows at the level of the full study, not this receptor alone: Clinical and demographic metadata were provided uncurated, with the amount varying by source and participant.

The chain employs TRBV2 and TRBJ2-2; 8 middle bases align to TRBD2. The material sequenced was peripheral blood. The sequence was obtained from a human donor with acute or convalescent COVID-19. The donor label of this sample is uncertain. The CDR3 protein is CASSVLDGGAAGELFF. The sequence in DNA is TGTGCCAGCAGTGTCTTAGACGGGGGGGCCGCCGGGGAGCTGTTTTTT.